This is a list of T cell receptor beta chains from one sample in a study of identical twins. TCRdb re-analysed the 5' RACE reads in MiXCR, keeping a single row per CDR3 protein. The sample carries 500,000 to 700,000 distinct CDR3 sequences, 7.1% recorded once. The sample also formed part of further work on yellow fever vaccine responses in identical twins.

Specimen: PBMCs. The receptors derive from a woman aged 18-29 years in good health. The CDR3 runs from the conserved cysteine through the conserved F or W. Each record gives: J gene, V gene, D gene, clone size, CDR3 DNA, CDR3 protein. The D gene is left open where the match is weak. The size of a clone is reported for some rows only, either as once, few or many, or as a class for expanded clones.

TRBJ2-1 | TRBV11-2 | TRBD2 | . | TGTGCCAGCAGCGTCCCCGGGACTAGCGGGAGCGATGAGCAGTTCTTC | CASSVPGTSGSDEQFF
TRBJ2-7 | TRBV24-1 | TRBD1 | many | TGTGCCACCAGTGACCCGGGACAGGGTCTCGAGCAGTACTTC | CATSDPGQGLEQYF
TRBJ2-5 | TRBV7-2 | . | . | TGTGCCAGCAGCTTAGGGCTAGCGTCTGAGACCCAGTACTTC | CASSLGLASETQYF
TRBJ2-2 | TRBV2 | . | . | TGTGCCAGCGTATTGGGGACGGGCACCGGGGAGCTGTTTTTT | CASVLGTGTGELFF
TRBJ1-6 | TRBV5-1 | TRBD1 | few | TGCGCCAGCAGCTTGCGTGTGGGACAGGGGTATTCACCCCTCCACTTT | CASSLRVGQGYSPLHF
TRBJ2-3 | TRBV27 | TRBD2 | . | TGTGCCAGCAGTCCCGATATAGCGGGAATAACAGATACGCAGTATTTT | CASSPDIAGITDTQYF
TRBJ2-7 | TRBV6-1 | . | . | TGTGCCAGCACCCTGGATGGATCACGCTACGAGCAGTACTTC | CASTLDGSRYEQYF
TRBJ2-5 | TRBV13 | . | few | TGTGCCAGCAGCTTAAGCCAGAGGGGTGGGCAAGAGACCCAGTACTTC | CASSLSQRGGQETQYF
TRBJ2-2 | TRBV28 | TRBD1 | . | TGTGCCAGTAGGGGACAGGGTACCGGGGAGCTGTTTTTT | CASRGQGTGELFF
TRBJ2-1 | TRBV10-3 | . | many | TGTGCCATCAGCACCCTGCGGGGTAACAATGAGCAGTTCTTC | CAISTLRGNNEQFF
TRBJ2-2 | TRBV6-2/TRBV6-3 | . | many | TGTGCCAGCAGGCAGGGGAACACCGGGGAGCTGTTTTTT | CASRQGNTGELFF
TRBJ2-3 | TRBV12-3/TRBV12-4 | . | many | TGTGCCAGCACTCCGTCCGGGGGGCCGGGCACAGATACGCAGTATTTT | CASTPSGGPGTDTQYF
TRBJ2-5 | TRBV5-1 | . | . | TGCGCCAGCAGCCCGGAGGAAGAGACCCAGTACTTC | CASSPEEETQYF
TRBJ2-5 | TRBV11-2 | . | few | TGTGCCAGCAGCTTAGGGGGGGCCTTGAGAGAGACCCAGTACTTC | CASSLGGALRETQYF
TRBJ2-4 | TRBV11-2 | TRBD1 | . | TGTGCCAGCAGCCGGGGACAGCACAAAAACATTCAGTACTTC | CASSRGQHKNIQYF
TRBJ2-3 | TRBV7-7 | . | many | TGTGCCAGCAGCCCTAACAGGGCAGATACGCAGTATTTT | CASSPNRADTQYF
TRBJ2-6 | TRBV24-1 | . | . | TGTGCCACCAGTGACCGAACAGGGTTTGGGGCCAACGTCCTGACTTTC | CATSDRTGFGANVLTF
TRBJ2-1 | TRBV5-1 | . | few | TGCGCCAGCAGCTTGGTGGTTGGGATCAATGAGCAGTTCTTC | CASSLVVGINEQFF
TRBJ2-1 | TRBV6-2/TRBV6-3 | TRBD2 | many | TGTGCCAGCAGTTATAGGGGGACTAGCGGGAGTAATGAGCAGTTCTTC | CASSYRGTSGSNEQFF
TRBJ2-1 | TRBV12-3/TRBV12-4 | TRBD2 | many | TGTGCCAGCAGTCAGCGGGGGGCCTACTCCTACAATGAGCAGTTCTTC | CASSQRGAYSYNEQFF
TRBJ2-4 | TRBV27 | TRBD2 | many | TGTGCCAGCAGTTTGTCGATAGGCCGTTCTGCGCTCGGGACTAGCGGGAGGAAAAACATTCAGTACTTC | CASSLSIGRSALGTSGRKNIQYF
TRBJ2-2 | TRBV20-1 | . | few | TGCAGTGCTAAAGGTTCCGGCAACACCGGGGAGCTGTTTTTT | CSAKGSGNTGELFF
TRBJ2-6 | TRBV12-3/TRBV12-4 | TRBD1 | few | TGTGCCAGCAGTTTGTCTGGGACAGGATTCTCTGGGGCCAACGTCCTGACTTTC | CASSLSGTGFSGANVLTF
TRBJ1-3 | TRBV10-3 | TRBD1 | . | TGTGCCACCGGAGACAGGGTGGCAAACACCATATATTTT | CATGDRVANTIYF
TRBJ1-6 | TRBV12-3/TRBV12-4 | . | . | TGTGCCAGCAGTTTAGCGTCCAATTATAATTCACCCCTCCACTTT | CASSLASNYNSPLHF
TRBJ2-3 | TRBV5-1 | . | many | TGCGCCAGCAGTCGGGGACTCAGCACAGATACGCAGTATTTT | CASSRGLSTDTQYF